The sequence of this T cell receptor (beta chain) was determined in a study of a mutant IDH1 vaccine in newly diagnosed glioma. CDR1 is MNHEY and CDR2 is SMNVEV in the germline V gene (reference sequence). The V and J ends lost 2 bases and 2 bases respectively, with 11 bases between them. This CDR3 spans 15 amino acids. Produced via immunoSEQ multiplex PCR; TCRdb's table is partial and in-frame only. Among approximately 21,000 clones listed, almost 85% were seen once. Time point given: week 47, end of study. The investigators gave 300 ug of mutant IDH1 20-mer peptide in each vaccine dose, together with topical imiquimod. Eight vaccinations went to patients in weeks 1, 3, 5, 7, 11, 15, 19, 23. To note about this clone: Its target is unknown.

The clonotype was recovered from a man aged 35-49 years with glioma. The sequencing used PBMCs, collected from a glioma patient whose treatment included an IDH1 peptide vaccine. The chain joins TRBV27 to TRBJ2-3, with a tentative D call TRBD1 (6 bases). DNA for the CDR3: TGTGCCAGCAGTTTAATATCAGGGGTCACAGATACGCAGTATTTT. Translating gives CASSLISGVTDTQYF.